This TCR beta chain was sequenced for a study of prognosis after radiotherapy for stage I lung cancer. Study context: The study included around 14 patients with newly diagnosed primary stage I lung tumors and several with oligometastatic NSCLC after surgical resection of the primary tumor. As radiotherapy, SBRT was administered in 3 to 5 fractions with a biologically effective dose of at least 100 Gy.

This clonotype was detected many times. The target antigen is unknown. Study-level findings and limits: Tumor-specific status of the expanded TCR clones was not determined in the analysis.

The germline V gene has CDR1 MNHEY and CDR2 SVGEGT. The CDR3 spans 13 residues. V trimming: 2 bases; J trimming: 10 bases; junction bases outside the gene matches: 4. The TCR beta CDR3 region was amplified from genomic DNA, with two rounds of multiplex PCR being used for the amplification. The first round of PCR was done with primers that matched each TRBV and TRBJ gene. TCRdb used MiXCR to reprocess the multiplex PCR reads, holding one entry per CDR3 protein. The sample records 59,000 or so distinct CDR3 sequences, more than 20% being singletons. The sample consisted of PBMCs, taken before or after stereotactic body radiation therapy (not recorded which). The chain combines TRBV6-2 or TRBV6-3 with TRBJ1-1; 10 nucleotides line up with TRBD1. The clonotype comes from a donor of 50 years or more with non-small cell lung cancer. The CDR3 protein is CASSYEGTGVAFF. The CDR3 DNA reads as TGTGCCAGCAGTTACGAAGGGACAGGGGTAGCTTTCTTT.